This TCR beta chain is from a study of response to subunit inactivated influenza vaccine. Study-level results: Every seasonal influenza vaccination brings in few new T cells, the authors suggested.

TCRdb passed the RT-PCR reads through MiXCR, listing each CDR3 protein once. The sample contains fewer than 750,000 distinct CDR3 sequences, 11% to 15% of which appear only once. A word on this clonotype: Its antigen remains unidentified.

The TCR originated in a man between 50 and 59 years old who received an inactivated influenza vaccine. Source: PBMCs from blood, taken 12 days after vaccination.

Written as DNA, the CDR3 is TGTGCCAGCAGCCCCCAGGGGCAGAACAATGAGCAGTTCTTC. Its protein product is CASSPQGQNNEQFF. V usage is TRBV4-2 and J usage is TRBJ2-1; a possible D gene is TRBD1 (6 bases). Looked up from germline, CDR1 is LGHNA and CDR2 is YNFKEQ. The CDR3 has 14 residues. V was trimmed by 4 bases and J by 5 bases, leaving 12 bases between them.